These 32 T cell receptor beta chains were all obtained from the same sample, sequenced in a study of HIV-infected patients and healthy controls. TCRdb re-derived calls from the 5' RACE reads in MiXCR, one entry per CDR3 protein. Of around 64,000 distinct CDR3 sequences listed, 15% to 20% are singletons. The source material was CD4+ T cells from blood. The receptors shown here come from a human donor in good health.

The V gene is TRBV9, the J gene TRBJ2-1; D remains ambiguous. This CDR3 spans 20 amino acids. Germline V gene lookup returns CDR1 SGDLS and CDR2 YYNGEE. The V and J ends lost 4 bases and 0 bases respectively, with 26 bases between them. The DNA of the CDR3 is TGTGCCAGCAGCCCCACATTCGTAAGTACTGATTCCCGCTCCTACAATGAGCAGTTCTTC. This translates into CASSPTFVSTDSRSYNEQFF. The variable domain in full, with the rest retrieved from reference TRBV9 and TRBJ2-1, is DSGVTQTPKHLITATGQRVTLRCSPRSGDLSVYWYQQSLDQGLQFLIQYYNGEERAKGNILERFSAQQFPDLHSELNLSSLELGDSALYFCASSPTFVSTDSRSYNEQFFGPGTRLTVL.

This chain joins TRBV7-2 and TRBJ2-1, with 9 positions matching TRBD2. V dropped 7 bases and J dropped 4; count of bases not matched to a gene: 8. The CDR3 is 15 amino acids. In germline, CDR1 is SGHTA, CDR2 FQGNSA. CDR3 sequence (DNA): TGTGCCAGCAACAACAGACTAGCGGCGTACAATGAGCAGTTCTTC. Translated: CASNNRLAAYNEQFF.

This clonotype was observed a few times. The V and J genes are TRBV12-3 or TRBV12-4 and TRBJ1-1; D possibly corresponds to TRBD1 (5 bases). V lost 1 base to trimming and J lost 3 bases, with 12 bases between them. The CDR3 sequence is 15 residues long. CDR3 loop: CASSLGGFGDTEAFF. CDR3 DNA: TGTGCCAGCAGTTTAGGGGGCTTTGGGGACACTGAAGCTTTCTTT.

This clonotype was seen only a few times. This chain connects TRBV7-9 to TRBJ2-7, with unresolved D. V lost 3 bases, J lost 5 bases, and 11 bases lay in between. Germline V gives CDR1 SEHNR, CDR2 FQNEAQ (reference sequence). CDR3 length: 13 residues. CDR3 sequence (DNA): TGTGCCAGCAGCTTTGGCCCTTTCCACGAGCAGTACTTC. It is translated as CASSFGPFHEQYF.

This clonotype was counted once. The chain recombines TRBV11-2 with TRBJ2-3, with 13 positions matching TRBD2. J was trimmed by 7 bases and V by 0 bases; bases with no gene match: 10. This CDR3 has 18 residues. Germline values: CDR1 SGHAT, CDR2 FQNNGV. CDR3 in amino acids: CASSLELAGGSTPYTQYF. In DNA form, the CDR3 reads TGTGCCAGCAGCTTAGAACTAGCGGGGGGGTCGACCCCGTATACGCAGTATTTT.

The rearrangement links TRBV5-1 to TRBJ2-7; tentatively, D is TRBD1 or TRBD2 (5 bases each). The CDR3 contains 14 residues. CDR1 SGHRS and CDR2 YFSETQ come from the germline V gene. V lost 0 bases and J lost 6, with 13 bases in between. CDR3 sequence: CASSLADRSGEQYF. CDR3 coding DNA: TGCGCCAGCAGCTTGGCCGACAGAAGCGGCGAGCAGTACTTC.

This clonotype was detected a few times. The chain is built from TRBV6-6 and TRBJ2-2; possibly TRBD2 for D (6 bases). Trimming stripped 0 bases from V and 4 bases from J, with 12 bases between. The CDR3 sequence is 16 residues long. Germline V gene data show CDR1 as MNHNY and CDR2 as SVGAGI (reference sequence). CDR3 loop: CASSYSGGGRTGELFF. The CDR3 DNA is TGTGCCAGCAGTTACTCCGGGGGAGGTCGCACCGGGGAGCTGTTTTTT.

This clonotype showed up many times. The V and J genes are TRBV7-3 and TRBJ2-5; 11 bases agree with TRBD2. The germline V gene has CDR1 SGHTA and CDR2 FQGTGA. The CDR3 is made up of 17 amino acids. With V trimmed by 1 base and J by 2 bases, 6 bases remained unmatched. The CDR3 nucleotides are TGTGCCAGCAGCTTAATAGCGGGGGGGCTTGTTCAAGAGACCCAGTACTTC. It specifies CASSLIAGGLVQETQYF. The full variable domain, with the rest looked up from reference TRBV7-3 and TRBJ2-5, is GAGVSQTPSNKVTEKGKYVELRCDPISGHTALYWYRQSLGQGPEFLIYFQGTGAADDSGLPNDRFFAVRPEGSVSTLKIQRTERGDSAVYLCASSLIAGGLVQETQYFGPGTRLLVL.

This clonotype showed up just once. V and J are TRBV19 and TRBJ2-7; 11 bases agree with TRBD1. The CDR3 loop spans 14 amino acids. With 8 bases clipped from V and 3 bases from J, the junction kept 6 bases outside the gene matches. Germline CDR1 reads LNHDA; CDR2 reads SQIVND (reference sequence). CDR3 bases: TGTGCCAGTGCTTCCGGGACAGGGGGCTACGAGCAGTACTTC. Protein: CASASGTGGYEQYF.

This clonotype was counted a few times. The rearrangement joins TRBV20-1 to TRBJ1-6; D is perhaps TRBD1 (5 bases). The CDR3 has 14 amino acids. CDR1 and CDR2 from the germline V gene are DFQATT and SNEGSKA (reference sequence). Trimming stripped 1 base from V and 5 bases from J, with 9 bases between. The CDR3 DNA reads as TGCAGTGCTAGAGCCAGGGTTGATAATTCACCCCTCCACTTT. This translates into CSARARVDNSPLHF.

The J gene is TRBJ2-3, the V gene TRBV7-2; 9 nucleotides match TRBD2. The CDR3 has 13 residues. The germline CDR1 and CDR2 sequences are SGHTA and FQGNSA. The J segment lost 6 bases and the V segment lost 7 bases, leaving 5 bases of the junction unmatched. This chain's CDR3 is CASMKREEDTQYF. As DNA, the CDR3 is TGTGCCAGCATGAAGCGGGAGGAGGATACGCAGTATTTT.

A remark on this clonotype: This sequence may be a read error, since a much larger clone differs from it by one base. For the CDR3, the DNA is TGTGCCGGCAGCCAACCTGGGACAGGGGTTACTGAAGCTTTCTTT. It specifies CAGSQPGTGVTEAFF. The V and J genes are TRBV4-2 and TRBJ1-1; 10 bases are shared with TRBD1. There are 15 residues in the CDR3. The germline gives CDR1 LGHNA, CDR2 YNFKEQ.

This clonotype was recorded at least ten times. The gene calls are TRBV3-1 and TRBJ1-1, with D hard to call. The V gene's germline CDR1 is LGHDT and CDR2 YNNKEL (reference sequence). This CDR3 has 12 amino acids. Trimming pared 6 bases from V and 6 bases from J, leaving 11 bases between. Written as DNA, the CDR3 is TGTGCCAGCAGTATAAACGCCGCTGAAGCTTTCTTT. It codes for CASSINAAEAFF.

V and J are TRBV6-1 and TRBJ1-6, with a possible D match to TRBD1 (5 bases). The CDR3 has 13 residues. Germline CDR1 reads MNHNS; CDR2 reads SASEGT. V was clipped by 0 bases and J by 8 bases, with 5 bases between them. CDR3 loop: CASSEATDSPLHF. In DNA form, the CDR3 reads TGTGCCAGCAGTGAAGCGACAGATTCACCCCTCCACTTT.

This clonotype has ten or more counts. V and J are TRBV6-1 and TRBJ2-1, with 8 bases identical to TRBD2. Germline assignment: CDR1 MNHNS and CDR2 SASEGT. Trimming took 10 bases from V and 3 from J; bases not matched to a gene: 14. The length of the CDR3 is 16 residues. The CDR3 coding sequence is TGTGCCACGGACGGTTCGAGCGGGAGCCGCTACAATGAGCAGTTCTTC. Protein: CATDGSSGSRYNEQFF.

The table lists this clonotype with many counts. V gene TRBV28 combines with J gene TRBJ1-2, with 9 bases fitting TRBD1. Germline loops: CDR1 MDHEN, CDR2 SYDVKM. The CDR3 is made up of 14 amino acids. The V gene end was trimmed by 6 bases and the J gene end by 9 bases; junction bases not matched to a gene: 11. DNA for the CDR3: TGTGCCAGCAGATCCGGGACAGGGAGCGGCCGCTACACCTTC. It translates to CASRSGTGSGRYTF.

The rearrangement joins TRBV15 to TRBJ1-5, with TRBD1 as a possible D gene (5 bases). The CDR3 loop spans 17 amino acids. CDR1 LNHNV and CDR2 YYDKDF come from the germline V gene (reference sequence). Trimming stripped 0 bases from V and 4 bases from J, with 16 bases between. CDR3 in amino acids: CATSRDFGATGNQPQHF. The CDR3 nucleotides read TGTGCCACCAGCAGAGATTTCGGGGCCACCGGGAATCAGCCCCAGCATTTT. Drawing the rest from reference TRBV15 and TRBJ1-5, the complete variable domain is DAMVIQNPRYQVTQFGKPVTLSCSQTLNHNVMYWYQQKSSQAPKLLFHYYDKDFNNEADTPDNFQSRRPNTSFCFLDIRSPGLGDTAMYLCATSRDFGATGNQPQHFGDGTRLSIL.

This clonotype was seen only a few times. This chain connects TRBV5-4 to TRBJ2-3; 9 positions match TRBD2. This CDR3 has 16 amino acids. With V trimmed by 1 base and J by 0 bases, 3 bases remained unmatched. The germline CDR1 and CDR2 sequences are SGHNT and YYREEE (reference sequence). The CDR3 loop reads CASSLSGRSSTDTQYF. The CDR3 coding sequence is TGTGCCAGCAGCTTGAGCGGGAGGTCTAGCACAGATACGCAGTATTTT.

This clonotype was detected many times. The CDR3 DNA is TGTGCCAGCAGCTTAGTACAGGGGGCAGATACGCAGTATTTT. The encoded protein is CASSLVQGADTQYF. The rearrangement links TRBV7-8 to TRBJ2-3; 8 nucleotides match TRBD1. Germline trimming cut 1 base from V and 4 bases from J; bases unmatched to any gene: 1. This CDR3 is built from 14 residues. Germline V gene sequence: CDR1 SGHVS, CDR2 FQNEAQ.

This clonotype came up a few times. This sequence joins TRBV14 and TRBJ1-2; D unclear. Trimming stripped 0 bases from V and 6 bases from J, with 23 bases between. Germline CDR1 is SGHDN and CDR2 is FVKESK. The CDR3 has 18 residues. CDR3 residues: CASSQESSLWGSVDGYTF. CDR3 sequence (DNA): TGTGCCAGCAGCCAAGAGTCCTCTTTGTGGGGTTCCGTGGATGGCTACACCTTC.

This clonotype was picked up many times. The chain employs TRBV2 and TRBJ2-3; D is undetermined. This CDR3 contains 13 residues. V lost 7 bases to trimming and J lost 7 bases, with 15 bases between them. CDR1 SNHLY and CDR2 FYNNEI come from the germline V gene. CDR3 loop: CASKAGPTHTQYF. CDR3 nucleotide sequence: TGTGCCAGCAAGGCCGGCCCCACTCATACGCAGTATTTT.

The rearrangement links TRBV18 to TRBJ2-3; 11 bases map to TRBD2. The V gene's germline CDR1 is KGHSH and CDR2 LQKENI. The V segment lost 5 bases and the J segment 2 bases; nucleotides outside the gene matches: 6. The CDR3 length is 16 residues. CDR3 DNA: TGTGCCAGCTCAACCAGGACTAGCGGGCACACAGATACGCAGTATTTT. It yields the protein CASSTRTSGHTDTQYF.

This clonotype was picked up many times. The chain links TRBV29-1 to TRBJ2-1; D might be TRBD2 (6 bases). The V end was cut by 2 bases, the J end by 0 bases, with 8 bases between. CDR3 length: 14 residues. Germline CDR1 is SQVTM and CDR2 is ANQGSEA. The CDR3 DNA sequence: TGCAGCGTTGAATCCGGGAGCTCCTACAATGAGCAGTTCTTC. Its protein product is CSVESGSSYNEQFF.

This clonotype came up a few times. This chain links TRBV12-3 or TRBV12-4 with TRBJ1-1; D perhaps matches TRBD1 (5 bases). V was clipped by 4 bases and J by 0 bases, with 15 bases between them. The CDR3 runs to 16 residues. CDR3 sequence (DNA): TGTGCCAGCAGTTCGTCAAAGTGGGGGATGAACACTGAAGCTTTCTTT. This codes for CASSSSKWGMNTEAFF.

This clonotype was seen only a few times. This chain links TRBV6-2 or TRBV6-3 with TRBJ1-5; unclear D gene. V gave up 5 bases and J gave up 5 bases, with 13 bases separating them. Germline V gene lookup returns CDR1 MNHEY and CDR2 SVGEGT. The CDR3 is 14 amino acids. The DNA for the CDR3 is TGTGCCAGCAGTCAAAGGTCACGGGATCAGCCCCAGCATTTT. Its protein is CASSQRSRDQPQHF.

The chain joins TRBV7-2 to TRBJ1-4, with 11 bases matching TRBD1. This CDR3 spans 17 amino acids. Germline V CDR1 and CDR2: SGHTA, FQGNSA. With 3 bases clipped from V and 0 bases from J, the junction kept 3 bases outside the gene matches. CDR3 region: CASSLVGQGATNEKLFF. CDR3 coding DNA: TGTGCCAGCAGCTTGGTGGGACAGGGGGCAACTAATGAAAAACTGTTTTTT. Drawing the rest from reference TRBV7-2 and TRBJ1-4, the complete variable domain is GAGVSQSPSNKVTEKGKDVELRCDPISGHTALYWYRQSLGQGLEFLIYFQGNSAPDKSGLPSDRFSAERTGGSVSTLTIQRTQQEDSAVYLCASSLVGQGATNEKLFFGSGTQLSVL.

This sequence joins TRBV19 and TRBJ1-3, with unresolved D. CDR3 size: 14 residues. In germline, CDR1 is LNHDA, CDR2 SQIVND (reference sequence). V was clipped by 11 bases and J by 0 bases, with 14 bases between them. CDR3 coding DNA: TGTGCCTCCAAGATGGTCGGCTCTGGAAACACCATATATTTT. This encodes CASKMVGSGNTIYF.

The rearrangement joins TRBV14 to TRBJ2-1, with TRBD1 matching 7 bases. The V and J ends lost 4 bases and 7 bases, in that order; junction bases with no gene match: 13. Germline-derived CDR1 and CDR2 are SGHDN and FVKESK. CDR3 length equals 16 residues. The CDR3 sequence is CASSLDTGVLVNEQFF. The CDR3 DNA is TGTGCCAGCAGCCTGGACACAGGGGTGTTGGTGAATGAGCAGTTCTTC.

For the CDR3, the DNA is TGTGCCAGCAGCTCGACAGGGGGACGGTCACCCCTCCACTTT. This encodes CASSSTGGRSPLHF. The rearrangement joins TRBV7-6 to TRBJ1-6; 9 positions agree with TRBD1. CDR3 length: 14 amino acids. V dropped 4 bases and J dropped 10; count of bases not matched to a gene: 5. Germline V gives CDR1 SGHVS, CDR2 FNYEAQ.

The V call is TRBV5-1, the J call TRBJ1-1; 11 nucleotides agree with TRBD1. With V trimmed by 2 bases and J by 1 base, 4 bases remained unmatched. The CDR3 runs to 16 residues. Germline CDR1 SGHRS, CDR2 YFSETQ. In DNA, the CDR3 is TGCGCCAGCAGCTTAGGACAGGGGGCCTCGAACACTGAAGCTTTCTTT. It is translated as CASSLGQGASNTEAFF.

This clonotype came up a few times. The chain carries TRBV20-1 and TRBJ2-5, with TRBD1 matching over 8 bases. Germline V gene sequence: CDR1 DFQATT, CDR2 SNEGSKA (reference sequence). The CDR3 covers 15 residues. J gave up 5 bases and V 5 bases, and 13 bases lay outside the gene matches. The CDR3 nucleotides are TGCAGTGCTGGGGACAGGCTCACACACCGGGAGACCCAGTACTTC. It translates to CSAGDRLTHRETQYF.

The gene calls are TRBV7-9 and TRBJ2-1, with D maybe TRBD2 (6 bases). V dropped 4 bases and J dropped 12 bases, with 19 bases sitting between them. Germline V gene data show CDR1 as SEHNR and CDR2 as FQNEAQ (reference sequence). This CDR3 contains 14 residues. CDR3 residues: CASSSLAIFPRQFF. Written as DNA, the CDR3 is TGTGCCAGCAGCTCGCTAGCGATCTTTCCGCGGCAGTTCTTC. Filled out from reference TRBV7-9 and TRBJ2-1, the complete variable domain reads DTGVSQNPRHKITKRGQNVTFRCDPISEHNRLYWYRQTLGQGPEFLTYFQNEAQLEKSRLLSDRFSAERPKGSFSTLEIQRTEQGDSAMYLCASSSLAIFPRQFFGPGTRLTVL.